This TCR beta chain comes out of a study of CD8 T cells in Susac syndrome. Broader study findings: It was acknowledged in the study that its TCR sequencing and HLA analysis involved a relatively small number of individuals.

Turning to this clonotype: Its antigen is not identified.

Sequencing of TCR beta was carried out in blood CD8+ and CD4+ T cells. With random hexamers, reverse transcription was performed on about 0.5 to 1 ug of RNA. The amplification used immunoSEQ multiplex PCR on TCR beta CDR3; it spanned 54 Vbeta and 13 Jbeta. MiXCR was run by TCRdb on the immunoSEQ multiplex PCR reads, yielding one entry per CDR3 protein. The table has some 300,000 distinct CDR3 sequences, roughly 85% seen once. Germline values: CDR1 SGHAT, CDR2 FQNNGV. This CDR3 comprises 16 residues. Trimming took 1 base from V and 4 from J; bases not matched to a gene: 10. This sequence joins TRBV11-2 and TRBJ2-7, with 7 bases lining up with TRBD2. Sequenced input: CD8+ T cells from PBMCs. The TCR originated in a human donor with multiple sclerosis. DNA for the CDR3: TGTGCCAGCAGCTTAGGGGCAGCGGGAATGAGGTACGAGCAGTACTTC. This gives the protein CASSLGAAGMRYEQYF.